This T cell receptor beta chain was captured by sequencing in a study of tumor and adjacent non-tumor tissue in lung cancer. Across the whole study: Each sample yielded approximately 4.2 million productive TCRbeta reads on average. Study conclusions and caveats: Shorter survival was associated with higher TCR diversity in tumors.

Details on this clonotype: Antigen: not known.

This sample's RNA came from whole unsorted tissue. The normal lung tissue was taken more than 3 cm from the tumor edge. A modified ARM-PCR protocol with three rounds of nested PCR amplified TCRbeta. TCRdb passed the multiplex PCR reads through MiXCR, listing each CDR3 protein once. The sample has 60,000 to 85,000 distinct CDR3 sequences; 76% are singletons. Germline CDR1 reads ENHRY; CDR2 reads SYGVKD. The CDR3 runs 13 residues. Sequenced sample: distant non-tumor lung tissue. The clonotype comes from a man in his 70s with non-small cell lung cancer. V and J are TRBV10-3 and TRBJ1-6; D perhaps matches TRBD1 (5 bases). The CDR3 loop reads CVISRAWDSPLHF. CDR3 in DNA: TGTGTCATTAGCAGGGCTTGGGATTCACCCCTCCACTTT.